The next 8 T cell receptor beta chains were all read from a single sample in a study of blood T cell repertoires in COVID-19. Sequencing used immunoSEQ multiplex PCR; TCRdb keeps in-frame clones, though not all of them. In the table there are approximately 110,000 clones, 80% to 90% of which are singletons. Sequencing was done on a sample of peripheral blood. These receptors originate from a woman in her forties or fifties with active or convalescent COVID-19.

In the case of this clone: The sample contains more than one DNA sequence encoding this CDR3. V is TRBV7-2 and J is TRBJ2-7; TRBD2 agrees at 8 bases. The CDR3 runs to 14 residues. The V and J ends lost 5 bases and 3 bases, in that order; junction bases with no gene match: 6. Germline lookup yields CDR1 SGHTA and CDR2 FQGNSA. The CDR3 reads CASSLTSGFYEQYF. The DNA for the CDR3 is TGTGCCAGCAGCCTAACTAGCGGTTTCTACGAGCAGTACTTC.

The chain combines TRBV28 with TRBJ1-5; 9 bases align to TRBD1. CDR3 length: 15 residues. The ends lost 2 bases at V and 6 bases at J; junction bases unmatched: 5. Germline lookup yields CDR1 MDHEN and CDR2 SYDVKM. The CDR3 here is CASSLPGQGSQPQHF. The CDR3 DNA reads TGTGCCAGCAGTTTACCGGGACAGGGTAGTCAGCCCCAGCATTTT. Supplemented by reference TRBV28 and TRBJ1-5, the full variable domain reads DVKVTQSSRYLVKRTGEKVFLECVQDMDHENMFWYRQDPGLGLRLIYFSYDVKMKEKGDIPEGYSVSREKKERFSLILESASTNQTSMYLCASSLPGQGSQPQHFGDGTRLSIL.

The chain employs TRBV14 and TRBJ2-1; D is uncertain. In germline, CDR1 is SGHDN, CDR2 FVKESK. This CDR3 has 14 amino acids. The V end lost 3 bases, the J end lost 9 bases, and 15 bases lay between the germline ends. CDR3 sequence: CASSHQLLVGEQFF. The DNA of the CDR3 is TGTGCCAGCAGCCATCAACTACTCGTTGGTGAGCAGTTCTTC.

This CDR3 is CAWSATPKTQYF. CDR3 sequence (DNA): TGTGCCTGGAGTGCTACCCCTAAGACCCAGTACTTC. The chain combines TRBV30 with TRBJ2-5; D gene ambiguous. Germline CDR1 GTSNPN, CDR2 SVGIG (reference sequence). This CDR3 has 12 residues. V was shortened by 1 base and J by 6 bases, with 9 bases between the two germline ends.

This chain links TRBV5-6 with TRBJ2-7, with 10 positions matching TRBD1. The CDR3 is 16 amino acids. Looked up from germline, CDR1 is SGHDT and CDR2 is YYEEEE. Trimming took 0 bases from V and 2 from J; bases not matched to a gene: 5. The CDR3 coding sequence is TGTGCCAGCAGCTTGGTCCAGGGACAGGGGACCTACGAGCAGTACTTC. Translated, it gives CASSLVQGQGTYEQYF.

This rearrangement joins TRBV20-1 to TRBJ1-2, with 7 bases that match TRBD1. The J segment lost 6 bases and the V segment lost 7 bases, leaving 5 bases of the junction unmatched. The germline V gene has CDR1 DFQATT and CDR2 SNEGSKA (reference sequence). This CDR3 has 11 residues. Written as DNA, the CDR3 is TGCAGTGGACAGGGTTTAGATGGCTACACCTTC. Protein: CSGQGLDGYTF.

This rearrangement joins TRBV9 to TRBJ2-2, with 9 nucleotides matching TRBD2. Germline V gene lookup returns CDR1 SGDLS and CDR2 YYNGEE. CDR3 size: 15 residues. V shed 3 bases, J shed 7 bases, and the junction held 7 bases outside the gene matches. This CDR3 is CASSDGLAIDGELFF. As DNA, the CDR3 is TGTGCCAGCAGCGACGGACTAGCGATCGACGGGGAGCTGTTTTTT.

The chain is built from TRBV5-1 and TRBJ1-1, with a weak D call TRBD1 (6 bases). Germline V gene data show CDR1 as SGHRS and CDR2 as YFSETQ. V lost 4 bases to trimming and J lost 8 bases, with 21 bases between them. The CDR3 covers 15 residues. CDR3 nucleotide sequence: TGCGCCAGCAGCCCTTCCGGACAGCCCGAAATCGAAGCTTTCTTT. Translated, it gives CASSPSGQPEIEAFF.